This paragraph covers one TCR beta chain sequence. Its antigen is still unknown. Base qualities are not provided; no much larger clone lies one nucleotide away. These data come from a study of T cells in Graves' hyperthyroidism and ophthalmopathy (dated by TCRdb to the late 2010s). About the full investigation: Peripheral blood samples were taken at initial diagnosis, before any treatment was given. To identify TCR V-J signatures that set the groups apart, the researchers used a discovery cohort of about a hundred patients, made up of 40 to 45 with Graves' ophthalmopathy and about 59 with stable Graves' hyperthyroidism. An independent validation cohort of some 18 hyperthyroidism patients and over 15 patients who later progressed to ophthalmopathy tested prospective prediction of ophthalmopathy. For training and testing, the approximately 92 patients in the discovery cohort were randomly divided in a 7:3 ratio. In addition, the study compared T-cell repertoires in thyroid tissue and in blood from 6 or 7 Graves' hyperthyroidism patients. Once sampling was done, hyperthyroidism patients were given methimazole at a starting dose of 30 mg daily, whereas ophthalmopathy patients were given high-dose intravenous methylprednisolone. TCR Vbeta CDR3 sequencing of 120 to 150 peripheral blood samples (around 45 ophthalmopathy, around 80 hyperthyroidism and roughly 17 progressor patients) is reported in the paper. What the study reported, not specific to this receptor: No statistical method was used to set the sample size in advance, and investigators knew the group allocation. In validation, progression to ophthalmopathy was predicted by the model with 65% to 71% sensitivity and 72.22% specificity, a median of approximately 7.1 months before onset. Blood samples also contained most of the expanded thyroid clonotypes (frequency above 0.001), which suggests that blood repertoires may reflect thyroid immune responses. A 13 V-J signature model separated ophthalmopathy from stable hyperthyroidism, with 87.88% sensitivity and 81.08% specificity in cross-validation and 80%/75% in testing.

Amplification of TCR beta CDR3 regions was carried out from RNA transcripts. A first-round RT-PCR of the TCR CDR3 used the HTBI primer set with the Qiagen OneStep RT-PCR kit. Libraries were constructed in a second round of multiplex PCR, after which size selection and purification were carried out. Sequencing of the libraries was done on an Illumina HiSeq2000 using paired-end 100 bp reads. From the authors' description of their analysis: SOAPnuke was used to process the raw data, throwing out any read that contained adapters or uncalled bases, had a mean Phred below 15, or lacked an exact constant-primer or identifier match. High-quality paired reads were merged with COPE v1.2.5, and unique nucleotide sequences were defined as clonotypes. MiTCR v1.1 was used to align the clonotypes against IMGT TRBV, TRBD and TRBJ reference segments. Only V-J combinations with frequency above 0.0001, covering 99.2% of repertoires, were analysed. A TCS score was defined as the ratio between F50 (clonal expansion) and ExV (chaos), using BLOSUM62-based TCRdist between CDR3 peptides within each V-J. Welch's t-statistics and random forest reduced several hundred V-J features to roughly 13, which were used in a naive Bayes classifier (R e1071). Thyroid-blood repertoire similarity was quantified with the Morisita-Horn index. TCRdb redid the processing of the public reads, applying fastp at Q25 and MiXCR, and retained in-frame beta chains. Merged by CDR3 protein, the rows form single entries marked with the most common genes and DNA. The V and J calls and clone size come from TCRdb's table, not from the authors' own analysis. The sample records around 800,000 distinct CDR3 sequences, 38% of which are singletons. The ten most abundant clones make up over 8% of the sample.

V and J are truncated by 5 bases and 0 bases respectively, leaving an intervening sequence of 25 bases. Taken from the germline V gene, the CDR1 and CDR2 loops are KGHDR and SFDVKD. The CDR3 contains 20 residues, cysteine and phenylalanine counted. Just the 60-base CDR3 DNA is kept, in frame starting at base 1. Stable Graves' hyperthyroidism was defined as no progression to ophthalmopathy during 18 months of follow-up. Hyperthyroidism patients were newly diagnosed, with disease duration under 2 months, and aged 18 to 65 years. Patients with uncontrolled infections, other autoimmune diseases, pregnancy or lactation were excluded. Diagnoses were based on clinical symptoms, serum thyroxine and TRAb, thyroid ultrasound and orbital computed tomography. PBMCs were isolated from 10 ml of fresh peripheral blood by Ficoll-Paque density gradient centrifugation. Trizol reagent was used to extract total RNA, and RNA quality was then checked on an Agilent 2100 Bioanalyzer.

Sequencing used blood. This chain is built from TRBV24-1 and TRBJ1-3, with no confidently assigned D gene. The receptor was derived from a man between 18 and 35 years old with Graves' hyperthyroidism. This receptor has the CDR3 CATSAFGLEGRSSSGNTIYF. The DNA sequence follows: TGTGCCACCAGTGCTTTCGGACTAGAAGGCAGGTCGAGCTCTGGAAACACCATATATTTT.